Described below is a single T cell receptor (beta chain) sequence and its context. Its antigen is undetermined. V was pared by 5 bases and J by 9 bases, with 7 bases of the junction left unmatched. Germline CDR1 and CDR2: SNHLY and FYNNEI. This CDR3 is built from 14 residues. This entry belongs to a study of cytomegalovirus exposure and HLA in healthy donors. General study findings and limits: Through in vitro validation, a few CMV-associated chains were shown to be specific for CMV antigens. HLA alleles were associated with 16,000 or so TCR beta sequences in a later analysis at 0.05 false discovery rate. As a later analysis showed, a missense DCLRE1C variant was linked to trimming of TCR beta V- and J-genes.

PCR involved 60 Vbeta and 13 Jbeta primers. Produced via immunoSEQ multiplex PCR; TCRdb's table is partial and in-frame only. The sample has about 50,000 clones, about 81% seen once. This TCR derives from a boy younger than 18 in good health and CMV-seropositive. J is TRBJ1-6 and V is TRBV2; 7 nucleotides line up with TRBD1. Source material: PBMCs. CDR3 nucleotides: TGTGCCAGCAGTATCGACAGGGAGAGTTCACCCCTCCACTTT. Amino acid sequence: CASSIDRESSPLHF.